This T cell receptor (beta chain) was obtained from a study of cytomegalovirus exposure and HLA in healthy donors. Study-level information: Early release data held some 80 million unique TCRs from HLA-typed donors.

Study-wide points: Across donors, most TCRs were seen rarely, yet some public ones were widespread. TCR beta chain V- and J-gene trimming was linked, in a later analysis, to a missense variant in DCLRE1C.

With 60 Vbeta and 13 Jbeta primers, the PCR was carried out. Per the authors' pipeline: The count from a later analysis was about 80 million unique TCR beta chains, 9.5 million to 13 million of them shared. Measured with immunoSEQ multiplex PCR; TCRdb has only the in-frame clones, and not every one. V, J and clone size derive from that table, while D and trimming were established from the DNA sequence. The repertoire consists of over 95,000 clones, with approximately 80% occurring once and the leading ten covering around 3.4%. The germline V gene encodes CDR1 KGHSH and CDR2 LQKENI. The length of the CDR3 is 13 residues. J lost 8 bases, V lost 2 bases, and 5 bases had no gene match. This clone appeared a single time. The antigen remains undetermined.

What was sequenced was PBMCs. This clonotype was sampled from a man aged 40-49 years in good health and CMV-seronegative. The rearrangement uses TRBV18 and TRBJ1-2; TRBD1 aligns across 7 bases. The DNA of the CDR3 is TGTGCCAGCTCACCAAATACAGGGGAGGGCTACACCTTC. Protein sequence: CASSPNTGEGYTF.